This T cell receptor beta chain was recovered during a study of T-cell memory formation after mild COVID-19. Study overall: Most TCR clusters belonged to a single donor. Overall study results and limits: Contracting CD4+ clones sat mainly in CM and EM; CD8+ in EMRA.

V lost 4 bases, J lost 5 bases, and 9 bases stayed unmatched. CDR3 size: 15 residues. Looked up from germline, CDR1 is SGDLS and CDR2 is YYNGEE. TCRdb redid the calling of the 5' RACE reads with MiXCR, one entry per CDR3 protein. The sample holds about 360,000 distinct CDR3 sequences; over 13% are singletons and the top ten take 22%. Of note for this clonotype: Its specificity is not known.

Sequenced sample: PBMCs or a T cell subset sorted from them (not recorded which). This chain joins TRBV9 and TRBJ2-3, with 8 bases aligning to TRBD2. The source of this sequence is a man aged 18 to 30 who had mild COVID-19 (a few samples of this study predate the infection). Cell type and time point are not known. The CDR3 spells CASSYYGGAIDTQYF. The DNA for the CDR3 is TGTGCCAGCAGCTATTACGGGGGGGCCATAGATACGCAGTATTTT.